The clone carrying this T cell receptor (beta chain) appeared once. The entire patient cohort was treatment-naive prior to thyroid surgery. This sample is part of a study of metastatic and nonmetastatic thyroid tumors. TCRdb re-called the PCR reads via MiXCR. This sample yields about 38,000 clones, of which less than 30% are seen a single time; about a tenth belongs to the top ten. This receptor was taken from a male donor with papillary thyroid cancer or a benign thyroid nodule (not recorded which). Some clones in this sample may be carry-over from other donors' samples. The sequenced material came from blood.

The CDR3 is CASSQDQQLMNTEAFF. CDR3 bases: TGCGCCAGCAGCCAAGACCAACAGCTCATGAACACTGAAGCTTTCTTT. The chain recombines TRBV4-1 with TRBJ1-1, with D hard to call. With 0 bases removed from V and 0 bases from J, the gap between germline ends came to 11 bases. Per germline, CDR1 MGHRA and CDR2 YSYEKL. The length of the CDR3 is 16 residues.